Listed here are 2 T cell receptor beta chains from one sample, sequenced in a study of cytomegalovirus exposure and HLA in healthy donors. PCR was performed using 60 Vbeta and 13 Jbeta primers. Measured with immunoSEQ multiplex PCR; TCRdb has only the in-frame clones, and not every one. In the table there are fewer than 95,000 clones, around 80% of which are singletons. Input material: PBMCs. These receptors all come from a man aged 25-45 years in good health and CMV-seronegative.

The chain uses TRBV4-1 and TRBJ2-6; TRBD1 matches at 8 bases. The CDR3 has 16 residues. CDR1 and CDR2 (germline): MGHRA, YSYEKL. The junction had 6 bases not matched to a gene; V was cut back by 4 bases and J by 4 bases. DNA of the CDR3: TGCGCCAGCAGCCGTGGACAGGGTTCCGGGGCCAACGTCCTGACTTTC. Translated, it gives CASSRGQGSGANVLTF.

The rearrangement joins TRBV6-5 to TRBJ2-1; TRBD1 is a possible D gene (5 bases). Trimming stripped 2 bases from V and 3 bases from J, with 11 bases between. CDR3 length: 15 amino acids. Germline CDR1 is MNHEY and CDR2 is SVGAGI. This CDR3 is CASSYAGLGYNEQFF. For the CDR3, the DNA is TGTGCCAGCAGTTACGCAGGGTTGGGCTACAATGAGCAGTTCTTC.